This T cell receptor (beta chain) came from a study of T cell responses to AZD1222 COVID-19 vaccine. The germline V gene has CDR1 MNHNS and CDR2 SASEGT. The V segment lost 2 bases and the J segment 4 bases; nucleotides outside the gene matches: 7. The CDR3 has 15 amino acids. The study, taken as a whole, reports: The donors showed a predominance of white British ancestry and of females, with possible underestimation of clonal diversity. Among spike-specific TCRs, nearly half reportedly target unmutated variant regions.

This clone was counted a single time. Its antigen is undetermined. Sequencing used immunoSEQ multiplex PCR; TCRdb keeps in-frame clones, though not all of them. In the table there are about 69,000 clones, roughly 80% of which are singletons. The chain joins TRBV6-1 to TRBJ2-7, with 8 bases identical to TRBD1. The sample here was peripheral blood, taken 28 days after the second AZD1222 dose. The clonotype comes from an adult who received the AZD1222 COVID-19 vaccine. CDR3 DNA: TGTGCCAGCAGTGAAAGTTGGACAGGGAGGTACGAGCAGTACTTC. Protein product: CASSESWTGRYEQYF.